Listed below are T cell receptor beta chains from one sample, sequenced in a study of T cells in Graves' hyperthyroidism and ophthalmopathy. TCRdb called the multiplex PCR reads again in MiXCR, with one record for every CDR3 protein. The table lists about 350,000 distinct CDR3 sequences, roughly 14% of them singletons, with approximately 25% in the top ten. The sequenced sample consisted of blood. The origin of the receptors is a woman aged 25-40 years with Graves' hyperthyroidism. Each CDR3 is given with its conserved first and last residue. Fields, in order: J gene, clone size, V gene, D gene, CDR3 DNA, CDR3 protein. D genes are given only for firm matches. Where a row states a size, it is once, few, many or the class of an expanded clone; other rows omit it.

TRBJ2-5 | NA | TRBV20-1 | TRBD1 | TGCAGTGCTGAACAGGGGAGAGGAGGAGAGACCCAGTACTTC | CSAEQGRGGETQYF
TRBJ1-2 | many | TRBV2 | TRBD1 | TGTGCCAGCAGGGGACAGAACTATGGCTACACCTTC | CASRGQNYGYTF
TRBJ2-1 | many | TRBV7-9 | NA | TGTGCCAGCAGCTTAGTGACCGGGAGTGGAAATGAGCAGTTCTTC | CASSLVTGSGNEQFF
TRBJ2-3 | NA | TRBV5-1 | NA | TGCGCCAGCAGCACCGGGTCTGTCGGGGATACGCAGTATTTT | CASSTGSVGDTQYF
TRBJ2-1 | NA | TRBV27 | TRBD2 | TGTGCCAGCAGAGTCAGACCGGGACTAGCGGGAATAAGCTCCTACAATGAGCAGTTCTTC | CASRVRPGLAGISSYNEQFF
TRBJ1-1 | many | TRBV12-3/TRBV12-4 | NA | TGTGCCAGCAGCCCGGGGCGCGCGTACACTGAAGCTTTCTTT | CASSPGRAYTEAFF
TRBJ2-3 | many | TRBV30 | NA | TGTGCCTGGAAGTACGGTCGGTCCGGCTTCGGAGATACGCAGTATTTT | CAWKYGRSGFGDTQYF
TRBJ2-3 | many | TRBV20-1 | NA | TGCAGTGCTGCAGATAGGGGGGGAACTTACACAGATACGCAGTATTTT | CSAADRGGTYTDTQYF
TRBJ2-2 | NA | TRBV12-3/TRBV12-4 | NA | TGTGCCAGCAGTCGACGGGCCGGGGAGCTGTTTTTT | CASSRRAGELFF
TRBJ2-5 | many | TRBV7-9 | NA | TGTGCCAGCAGCTTAGCCCAGGGACGGCCCCAAGAGACCCAGTACTTC | CASSLAQGRPQETQYF
TRBJ2-3 | many | TRBV12-3/TRBV12-4 | NA | TGTGCCAGCGGGCGGGGCGGGAGCACAGATACGCAGTATTTT | CASGRGGSTDTQYF
TRBJ1-1 | NA | TRBV20-1 | NA | TGCAGCGCTAGCCGGACAGCTGAAGCTTTCTTT | CSASRTAEAFF
TRBJ1-2 | NA | TRBV28 | TRBD1 | TGTGCCAGCAACCGGGACAGGGTCAACTATGGCTACACCTTC | CASNRDRVNYGYTF
TRBJ2-7 | NA | TRBV10-2 | NA | TGCGCCAGCAATGTCTCTCCGCGCTACGAGCAGTACTTC | CASNVSPRYEQYF
TRBJ2-7 | many | TRBV20-1 | NA | TGCAGTGCTGGGGGGACTGGGACTGGGAACGAGCAGTACTTC | CSAGGTGTGNEQYF
TRBJ2-5 | many | TRBV28 | NA | TGTGCCAGCAGTTTAGGCGGTTCGACCCAGTACTTC | CASSLGGSTQYF
TRBJ2-3 | many | TRBV7-2 | NA | TGTGCCAGCAGCTTCAGACCGGGACGGCGCTCTAGCACAGATACGCAGTATTTT | CASSFRPGRRSSTDTQYF
TRBJ2-1 | NA | TRBV29-1 | TRBD2 | TGCAGCGTTAACCCTAGCGGGAGGGCCTACAATGAGCAGTTCTTC | CSVNPSGRAYNEQFF
TRBJ2-7 | many | TRBV6-1 | NA | TGTGCCAGCAATCCCTACTTAAGCTCCTACGAGCAGTACTTC | CASNPYLSSYEQYF
TRBJ2-1 | many | TRBV2 | NA | TGTGCCAGCAGTGGAGGGAGAAGCTCCTACAATGAGCAGTTCTTC | CASSGGRSSYNEQFF
TRBJ2-1 | few | TRBV9 | NA | TGTGCCAGCAGCGTAGGCCCCAACTCCTACAATGAGCAGTTCTTC | CASSVGPNSYNEQFF
TRBJ2-1 | few | TRBV29-1 | TRBD2 | TGCAGCGGTAGTCGACTAGCGGGAGACAATGAGCAGTTCTTC | CSGSRLAGDNEQFF
TRBJ1-1 | many | TRBV29-1 | NA | TGCAGCGTTAATAGACAGAATCGGAATGAAGCTTTCTTT | CSVNRQNRNEAFF
TRBJ1-1 | many | TRBV7-2 | NA | TGTGCCAGCAGCCAGAGGGGGGATCGGAACACTGAAGCTTTCTTT | CASSQRGDRNTEAFF
TRBJ2-1 | few | TRBV20-1 | TRBD2 | TGCAGTGCTAGAATGACTAGCGGAAACTACAATGAGCAGTTCTTC | CSARMTSGNYNEQFF
TRBJ2-1 | NA | TRBV29-1 | NA | TGCAGCGTCCCGCCGAGGGGGTTCGGCAATGAGCAGTTCTTC | CSVPPRGFGNEQFF
TRBJ2-7 | few | TRBV20-1 | TRBD2 | TGCAGTGCTTCTGATTGGGGGACGACTAGCGGGAGGTACGAGCAGTACTTC | CSASDWGTTSGRYEQYF
TRBJ2-5 | few | TRBV14 | NA | TGTGCCAGCAGCCGGTCCTCCTCCAAAGAGACCCAGTACTTC | CASSRSSSKETQYF
TRBJ2-7 | NA | TRBV27 | TRBD2 | TGTGCCAGCAGTTTGGCAGGGAGGGTTTACGAGCAGTACTTC | CASSLAGRVYEQYF
TRBJ2-7 | NA | TRBV29-1 | NA | TGCAGCGTTGGCGGGAAGGGATCCTACGAGCAGTACTTC | CSVGGKGSYEQYF
TRBJ2-7 | NA | TRBV28 | NA | TGTGCCAGCAGTTTAGGGGGCGTTCACTACGAGCAGTACTTC | CASSLGGVHYEQYF
TRBJ2-2 | NA | TRBV3-1 | TRBD2 | TGTGCCAGCAGCCAAGCTAGCGGGGTCACCGGGGAGCTGTTTTTT | CASSQASGVTGELFF
TRBJ1-5 | many | TRBV12-3/TRBV12-4 | NA | TGTGCCAGCAGTCCCCCCGGAAATCAGCCCCAGCATTTT | CASSPPGNQPQHF
TRBJ2-1 | few | TRBV19 | TRBD2 | TGTGCCAGTAGTCCCCTCGGCAGGGCTAGCGGGAGGGAAAATGAGCAGTTCTTC | CASSPLGRASGRENEQFF
TRBJ1-2 | few | TRBV3-1 | TRBD1 | TGTGCCAGCAGCCAAGTCCTGGCAGGGGGCGTTGATGGCTACACCTTC | CASSQVLAGGVDGYTF
TRBJ1-1 | few | TRBV20-1 | NA | TGCAGTGCTAGAGATCAGGAAGCTTTCTTT | CSARDQEAFF
TRBJ2-3 | many | TRBV6-1 | NA | TGTGCCAGCAGTGTGGCGCTAATGGACAGCTACACAGATACGCAGTATTTT | CASSVALMDSYTDTQYF
TRBJ2-7 | few | TRBV28 | NA | TGTGCCAGCAGTTTGGTCGCTAAGGTAGGCTACGAGCAGTACTTC | CASSLVAKVGYEQYF
TRBJ2-2 | NA | TRBV10-1 | NA | TGCGCCAGCAGTGAAACGAGGGACGTCGCGAACACCGGGGAGCTGTTTTTT | CASSETRDVANTGELFF
TRBJ2-1 | few | TRBV20-1 | TRBD2 | TGCAGTGCTAGAGATTTGAAGCGGGGGAGCTTCTACAATGGGCAGTTCTTC | CSARDLKRGSFYNGQFF
TRBJ2-3 | NA | TRBV6-5 | NA | TGTGCCAGCAGTTATTCAGCGGCTAGCACAGATACGCAGTATTTT | CASSYSAASTDTQYF
TRBJ2-7 | NA | TRBV20-1 | TRBD2 | TGCAGTGCTAGAGATCGCCTAGCGGGAGCTTATCGGGACGAGCAGTACTTC | CSARDRLAGAYRDEQYF
TRBJ2-5 | many | TRBV29-1 | TRBD2 | TGCAGCGTTGAGGGTAGCGGGAGGTACCAAGAGACCCAGTACTTC | CSVEGSGRYQETQYF
TRBJ2-2 | NA | TRBV6-2/TRBV6-3 | NA | TGTGCCAGCGGGAAGGATTTCGCTGTTACCGGGGAGCTGTTTTTT | CASGKDFAVTGELFF